This T cell receptor (beta chain) originates from a study of Ad26.COV2.S vaccination and SARS-CoV-2 variants. Notes on the study in general: There was a possibility that the TCR breadth and depth analyses underestimated total T cell responses. Reportedly, after vaccination the spike-specific CD8+ and CD4+ T cell responses displayed substantial breadth. Comparable non-spike TCR breadth was observed in vaccine and placebo recipients.

Germline CDR1 reads LNHDA; CDR2 reads SQIVND (reference sequence). This CDR3 contains 12 residues. Trimming removed 8 bases at V and 0 bases at J, with 8 bases between. The data were produced by immunoSEQ multiplex PCR, yet TCRdb's version contains in-frame clones alone and is incomplete. The table shows around 310,000 clones, with 85% to 90% occurring only once. Concerning this clone itself: Its specificity is unknown.

This sample's treatment: around 19 received Ad26.COV2.S at low or high dose, single or two shots; about 5 received placebo; per-sample allocation not given. Sampling was performed 63 days after the first vaccine or placebo injection. The sequence was collected from a person aged 18 to 65 who received the Ad26.COV2.S COVID-19 vaccine or a placebo. This specimen was peripheral blood, taken in a trial of Ad26.COV2.S vaccine versus placebo. The chain carries TRBV19 and TRBJ2-7; possibly TRBD1 for D (5 bases). CDR3 residues: CASVGDSYEQYF. CDR3 in DNA: TGTGCCAGTGTAGGGGACTCCTACGAGCAGTACTTC.